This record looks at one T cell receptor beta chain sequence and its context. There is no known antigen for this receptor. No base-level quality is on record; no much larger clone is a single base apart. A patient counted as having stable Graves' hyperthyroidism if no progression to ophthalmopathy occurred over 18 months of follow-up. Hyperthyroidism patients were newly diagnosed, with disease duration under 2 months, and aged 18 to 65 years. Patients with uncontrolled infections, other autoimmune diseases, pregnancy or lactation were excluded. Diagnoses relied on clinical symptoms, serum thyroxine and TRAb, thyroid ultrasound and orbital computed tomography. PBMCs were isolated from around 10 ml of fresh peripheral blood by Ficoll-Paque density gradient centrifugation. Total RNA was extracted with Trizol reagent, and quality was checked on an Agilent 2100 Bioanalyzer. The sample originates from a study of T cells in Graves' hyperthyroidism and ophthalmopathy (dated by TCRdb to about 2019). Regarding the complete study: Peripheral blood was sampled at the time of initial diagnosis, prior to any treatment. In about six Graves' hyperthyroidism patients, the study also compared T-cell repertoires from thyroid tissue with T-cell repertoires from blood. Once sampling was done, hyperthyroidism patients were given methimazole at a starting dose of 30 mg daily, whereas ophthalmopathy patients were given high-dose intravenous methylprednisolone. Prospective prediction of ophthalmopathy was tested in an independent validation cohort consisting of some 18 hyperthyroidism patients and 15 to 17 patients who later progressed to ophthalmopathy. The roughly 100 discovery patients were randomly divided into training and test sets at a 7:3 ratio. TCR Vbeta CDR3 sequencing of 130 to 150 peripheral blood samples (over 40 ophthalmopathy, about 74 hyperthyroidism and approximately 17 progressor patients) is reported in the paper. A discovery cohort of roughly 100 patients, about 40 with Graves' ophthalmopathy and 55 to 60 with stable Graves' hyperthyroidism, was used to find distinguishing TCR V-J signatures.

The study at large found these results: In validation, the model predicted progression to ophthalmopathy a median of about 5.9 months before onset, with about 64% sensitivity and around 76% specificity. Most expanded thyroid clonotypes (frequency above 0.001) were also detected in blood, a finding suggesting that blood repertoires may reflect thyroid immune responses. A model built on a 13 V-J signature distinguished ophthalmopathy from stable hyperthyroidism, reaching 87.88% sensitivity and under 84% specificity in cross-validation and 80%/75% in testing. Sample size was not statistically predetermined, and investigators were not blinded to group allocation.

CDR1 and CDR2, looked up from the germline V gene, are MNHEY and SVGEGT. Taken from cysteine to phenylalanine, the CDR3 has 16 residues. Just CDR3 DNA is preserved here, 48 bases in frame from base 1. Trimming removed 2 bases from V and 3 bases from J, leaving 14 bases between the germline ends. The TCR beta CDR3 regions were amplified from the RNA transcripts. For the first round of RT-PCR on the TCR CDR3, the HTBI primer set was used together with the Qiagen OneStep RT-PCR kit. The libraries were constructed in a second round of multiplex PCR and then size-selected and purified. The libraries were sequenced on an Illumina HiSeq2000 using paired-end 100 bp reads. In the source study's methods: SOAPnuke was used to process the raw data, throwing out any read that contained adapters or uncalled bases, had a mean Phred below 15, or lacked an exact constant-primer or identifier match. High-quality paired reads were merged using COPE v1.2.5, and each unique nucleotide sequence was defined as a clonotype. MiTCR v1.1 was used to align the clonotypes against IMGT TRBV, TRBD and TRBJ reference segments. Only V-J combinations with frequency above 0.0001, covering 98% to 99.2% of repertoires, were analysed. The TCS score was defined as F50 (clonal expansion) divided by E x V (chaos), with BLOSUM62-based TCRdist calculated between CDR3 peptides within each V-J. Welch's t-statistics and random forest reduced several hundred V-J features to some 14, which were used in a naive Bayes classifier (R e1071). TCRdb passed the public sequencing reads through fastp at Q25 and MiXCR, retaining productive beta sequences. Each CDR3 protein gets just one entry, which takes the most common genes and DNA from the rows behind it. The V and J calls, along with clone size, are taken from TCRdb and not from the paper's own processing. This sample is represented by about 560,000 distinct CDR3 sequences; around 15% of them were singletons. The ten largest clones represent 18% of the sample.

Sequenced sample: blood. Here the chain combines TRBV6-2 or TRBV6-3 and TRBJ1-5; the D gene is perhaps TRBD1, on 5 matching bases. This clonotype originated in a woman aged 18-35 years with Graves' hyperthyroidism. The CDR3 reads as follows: CASSYMRGTSNQPQHF. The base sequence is TGTGCCAGCAGTTACATGCGTGGGACTTCCAATCAGCCCCAGCATTTT.